This is a list of T cell receptor beta chains from one sample in a study of tumor-infiltrating lymphocytes in primary liver carcinoma. TCRdb ran MiXCR on the multiplex PCR reads and lists one entry per CDR3 protein. Of over 95,000 distinct CDR3 sequences in the sample, more than 65% were seen once. Sequencing was performed on liver tumor tissue from sampling region 5. Source of these receptors: a woman aged 55 to 70 with primary liver carcinoma and hepatitis B virus infection. Both conserved end residues are part of each CDR3. Fields, in order: D gene, J gene, V gene, CDR3 protein. The D gene is left open where the match is weak.

TRBD2	TRBJ2-7	TRBV6-5	CAGSYQPVAGPYEQYF
TRBD1	TRBJ1-4	TRBV12-3/TRBV12-4	CASRPGQGGGKLFF
TRBD2	TRBJ2-7	TRBV11-2	CANSLLARQGEQYF
TRBD2	TRBJ2-7	TRBV29-1	CSVTNTGPAGDEQYF
TRBD2	TRBJ2-1	TRBV11-2	CTSRTSGRIGQFF
TRBD1	TRBJ1-4	TRBV6-5	CAGSRQGMGEKLFF
-	TRBJ2-3	TRBV18	CASSPPGRTDTQYF
TRBD2	TRBJ2-1	TRBV5-1	CASSLGGTSGSREQLF
TRBD2	TRBJ2-1	TRBV28	CASSMSRTSEHEQFF
-	TRBJ2-2	TRBV11-2	CVSSLDRTGDLFF
-	TRBJ1-4	TRBV4-1	CASSQEMRPADSNEKLFF
-	TRBJ2-1	TRBV6-2/TRBV6-3	CASSRRTGNEQFF
-	TRBJ2-3	TRBV29-1	CSVGIHGTDTQYF
TRBD2	TRBJ2-7	TRBV7-8	CASSVSGSSVYKQYF
-	TRBJ2-6	TRBV28	CASTPPQGKGSGANVLTF
TRBD2	TRBJ2-1	TRBV24-1	CATSELTSGSLVEHFF
TRBD1	TRBJ1-1	TRBV5-5	CASSLMGQIRNTEAFF
-	TRBJ1-2	TRBV19	CASSILYCYTF
TRBD2	TRBJ2-7	TRBV29-1	CSVGGGRFEQYF
-	TRBJ2-3	TRBV5-4	CASSLLVTDTQYF
TRBD1	TRBJ1-5	TRBV4-1	CAISQVDRADQPQHF
TRBD2	TRBJ2-1	TRBV12-3/TRBV12-4	CACSLEAVPGLAYNEQFF
-	TRBJ2-5	TRBV11-2	CASSGGSSGVEIQYF
-	TRBJ2-2	TRBV4-1	CASCQVEMGFTTGELFF
-	TRBJ2-2	TRBV6-1	CACGTGYTGELFF
-	TRBJ2-1	TRBV20-1	CSARGWRGLNNEQFF
TRBD1	TRBJ1-5	TRBV4-1	CASSQVSGQGEPQRF
TRBD1	TRBJ2-7	TRBV28	CASSQGGQGAYEQCF
-	TRBJ1-5	TRBV6-5	CVSSRDQGSNRPQHF
-	TRBJ1-1	TRBV20-1	CSARGGAEAFF